Listed here are 30 T cell receptor beta chains from one sample, sequenced in a study of vaccination and CD4 T cells after COVID-19. Once obtained from cultured CD4+ T cells, the DNA was sequenced using the Oncomine TCR Beta short-read assay. After culture, CD4+ T cells served as the source for genomic DNA extraction. TCRdb independently ran MiXCR on the PCR reads; one entry per CDR3 protein. The sample has about 7,800 distinct CDR3 sequences, approximately 40% seen once. No antigen has been identified for these receptors. The treatment: roughly 10-day PBMC culture with coronavirus spike peptide pools or control peptides (ViraFEST assay). Researchers collected the unexposed donor's CD4+ T cells before the COVID-19 pandemic (2011-2018). The specimen sequenced was CD4+ T cells from blood, cultured in vitro. The receptors were sampled from a human donor in good health.

For the CDR3, the DNA is TGCAGTGCTAGGGCCGGGACTAGCGGGAGGGCCGGATACGAGCAGTACTTC. The encoded protein is CSARAGTSGRAGYEQYF. This chain uses TRBV20-1 with TRBJ2-7; 16 nucleotides line up with TRBD2. V was pared by 3 bases and J by 4 bases, with 9 bases of the junction left unmatched. CDR1 is DFQATT and CDR2 is SNEGSKA in the germline V gene (reference sequence). The CDR3 is 17 amino acids.

This chain joins TRBV20-1 and TRBJ1-4; a possible D gene is TRBD1 (5 bases). CDR3 length equals 14 residues. Trimming removed 5 bases at V and 3 bases at J, with 13 bases between. Germline CDR1 and CDR2: DFQATT and SNEGSKA (reference sequence). The CDR3 bases are TGCAGTGCTTCTTCAGGGTCCTCTAATGAAAAACTGTTTTTT. Protein: CSASSGSSNEKLFF.

The sample holds one count of this clonotype. The rearrangement uses TRBV5-1 and TRBJ2-7, with TRBD2 matching 14 bases. The CDR3 totals 15 residues. Germline V gene data show CDR1 as SGHRS and CDR2 as YFSETQ. V lost 4 bases, J lost 3 bases, and 3 bases stayed unmatched. The CDR3 loop is CASSTGTSGSYEQYF. The DNA for the CDR3 is TGCGCCAGCAGCACCGGGACTAGCGGGAGCTACGAGCAGTACTTC.

This clonotype has just a few counts. The chain recombines TRBV27 with TRBJ2-3; 8 bases line up with TRBD2. V was pared by 5 bases and J by 2 bases, with 9 bases of the junction left unmatched. Germline values: CDR1 MNHEY, CDR2 SMNVEV (reference sequence). The CDR3 is made up of 16 amino acids. The CDR3 nucleotides are TGTGCCAGCAGTGGGGCTAGCGGGCGATACACAGATACGCAGTATTTT. Amino acids: CASSGASGRYTDTQYF.

In its sample, this clonotype was seen once. The genes are TRBV11-2 and TRBJ2-1; no reliable D call. V lost 7 bases to trimming and J lost 5 bases, with 15 bases between them. This CDR3 has 14 amino acids. From germline, CDR1 is SGHAT and CDR2 FQNNGV. CDR3: CASNSGVLNNEQFF. The CDR3 DNA sequence: TGTGCCAGCAACTCCGGAGTCCTGAACAATGAGCAGTTCTTC.

This clonotype came up a few times. The chain is built from TRBV6-5 and TRBJ2-5; D is tentatively TRBD1 or TRBD2 (5 bases each). V gave up 2 bases and J gave up 5 bases, with 18 bases separating them. This CDR3 comprises 16 residues. In germline, CDR1 is MNHEY, CDR2 SVGAGI. CDR3 bases: TGTGCCAGCAGTTACGGGGACCCCAGGTCGGGGGAGACCCAGTACTTC. Translating it yields CASSYGDPRSGETQYF.

The CDR3 loop is CASTDRRGNTEAFF. CDR3 bases: TGTGCCAGCACCGACCGACGGGGAAACACTGAAGCTTTCTTT. The V gene is TRBV2, the J gene TRBJ1-1; no reliable D call. The CDR3 runs 14 residues. Trimming pared 7 bases from V and 2 bases from J, leaving 14 bases between. CDR1 and CDR2 (germline): SNHLY, FYNNEI.

The rearrangement joins TRBV2 to TRBJ2-5; perhaps TRBD2 as D (7 bases). Germline V CDR1 and CDR2: SNHLY, FYNNEI. This CDR3 has 14 residues. V lost 5 bases, J lost 4 bases, and 14 bases lay in between. The CDR3 nucleotides are TGTGCCAGCAGTAAAGGGGGGGAGAGAGAGACCCAGTACTTC. Amino acids: CASSKGGERETQYF.

This chain connects TRBV20-1 to TRBJ1-2, with 12 bases matching TRBD1. CDR3 length: 17 amino acids. V lost 3 bases to trimming and J lost 7 bases; unmatched junction nucleotides: 15. The germline CDR1 and CDR2 sequences are DFQATT and SNEGSKA (reference sequence). The CDR3 bases are TGCAGTGCTAGTAACGTGGGACAGGGGGCGCAAGGGATTGGCTACACCTTC. As protein: CSASNVGQGAQGIGYTF.

In this sample, this clonotype turned up a few times. In nucleotides, the CDR3 is TGTGCCACCAGTGATGTCCACAATTACACCTTC. Translating gives CATSDVHNYTF. The chain joins TRBV24-1 to TRBJ1-2; no definite D call. Looked up from germline, CDR1 is KGHDR and CDR2 is SFDVKD. Trimming cost V 3 bases and J 11 bases, with 9 bases left between them. This CDR3 contains 11 residues.

The V gene is TRBV20-1, the J gene TRBJ2-1; D not certain. CDR3 length: 13 amino acids. Trimming pared 0 bases from V and 6 bases from J, leaving 9 bases between. CDR1 and CDR2 from the germline V gene are DFQATT and SNEGSKA (reference sequence). CDR3 sequence: CSARDPAFNEQFF. The CDR3 nucleotides read TGCAGTGCTAGAGACCCTGCTTTCAATGAGCAGTTCTTC.

This chain uses TRBV6-1 with TRBJ2-1, with D uncertain. The CDR3 totals 12 residues. Germline V lookup: CDR1 MNHNS, CDR2 SASEGT. With 5 bases removed from V and 10 bases from J, the gap between germline ends came to 12 bases. The CDR3 DNA follows: TGTGCCAGCAGTATTCGGCAGTGGGAGCAGTTCTTC. Amino acid sequence: CASSIRQWEQFF.

This clonotype was picked up a small number of times. V usage is TRBV5-4 and J usage is TRBJ2-5; 7 bases agree with TRBD2. Germline values: CDR1 SGHNT, CDR2 YYREEE (reference sequence). This CDR3 has 15 residues. V dropped 1 base and J dropped 6; count of bases not matched to a gene: 9. The CDR3 DNA follows: TGTGCCAGCAGCTTGAACCGGGAGGTCGAGAAGACCCAGTACTTC. It yields the protein CASSLNREVEKTQYF. The whole variable domain, filled in from reference TRBV5-4 and TRBJ2-5, reads ETGVTQSPTHLIKTRGQQVTLRCSSQSGHNTVSWYQQALGQGPQFIFQYYREEENGRGNFPPRFSGLQFPNYSSELNVNALELDDSALYLCASSLNREVEKTQYFGPGTRLLVL.

The chain carries TRBV7-2 and TRBJ2-5; no clear D. The V end lost 5 bases, the J end lost 2 bases, and 15 bases lay between the germline ends. Germline CDR1 SGHTA, CDR2 FQGNSA. The length of the CDR3 is 15 residues. The CDR3 DNA sequence: TGTGCCAGCAGCCCGACGGACCCTTTACAAGAGACCCAGTACTTC. It yields the protein CASSPTDPLQETQYF.

V and J are TRBV2 and TRBJ1-2; 10 nucleotides match TRBD1. V lost 6 bases to trimming and J lost 8 bases; unmatched junction nucleotides: 3. CDR3 length equals 12 residues. The germline CDR1 and CDR2 sequences are SNHLY and FYNNEI. CDR3 DNA: TGTGCCAGCAGGGGACAGGGGTGGGGCTACACCTTC. Its translation is CASRGQGWGYTF.

The chain is built from TRBV7-9 and TRBJ2-2; D is perhaps TRBD1 (6 bases). The CDR3 is 16 amino acids. The V and J ends lost 6 bases and 4 bases respectively, with 18 bases between them. The germline CDR1 and CDR2 sequences are SEHNR and FQNEAQ (reference sequence). The CDR3 sequence: CASSHKGSRGTGELFF. In nucleotides, the CDR3 is TGTGCCAGCAGTCACAAGGGCTCCAGGGGCACCGGGGAGCTGTTTTTT.

V and J are TRBV5-1 and TRBJ2-3; 10 bases match TRBD2. Unmatched junction bases numbered 12, after V lost 4 bases and J lost 4 bases. Germline CDR1 and CDR2: SGHRS and YFSETQ. CDR3 length: 17 amino acids. The CDR3 nucleotides are TGCGCCAGCAGCCTATCCTCAGCGGGAGGGAACCCAGATACGCAGTATTTT. Protein sequence: CASSLSSAGGNPDTQYF.

There are a few counts of this clonotype. The chain is built from TRBV20-1 and TRBJ1-1, with D unclear. CDR3 size: 13 residues. Trimming shortened V by 4 bases and J by 1 base, and 10 bases separated the two germline ends. Germline V lookup: CDR1 DFQATT, CDR2 SNEGSKA (reference sequence). The CDR3 sequence: CSANRSPNTEAFF. CDR3 nucleotides: TGCAGTGCTAACCGGAGTCCGAACACTGAAGCTTTCTTT.

This clonotype was found a few times. The CDR3 loop is CSAEIGGSGNTIYF. The CDR3, as DNA: TGCAGTGCTGAGATAGGGGGCTCGGGAAACACCATATATTTT. The chain recombines TRBV20-1 with TRBJ1-3; 7 bases match TRBD1. V shed 5 bases, J shed 4 bases, and the junction held 8 bases outside the gene matches. CDR3 length equals 14 residues. Germline V gives CDR1 DFQATT, CDR2 SNEGSKA (reference sequence).

The genes are TRBV6-2 or TRBV6-3 and TRBJ2-7; 9 nucleotides match TRBD2. J lost 7 bases, V lost 8 bases, and 15 bases had no gene match. The CDR3 is made up of 15 amino acids. Germline V gene lookup returns CDR1 MNHEY and CDR2 SVGEGT. This CDR3 is CASSLGPAGGREQYF. The CDR3 region has the DNA TGTGCCAGCTCCTTAGGGCCAGCGGGGGGCAGGGAGCAGTACTTC.

This clonotype was detected a few times. V and J are TRBV7-8 and TRBJ1-2; D ambiguous. V lost 3 bases to trimming and J lost 0 bases, with 11 bases between them. CDR1 is SGHVS and CDR2 is FQNEAQ in the germline V gene. This CDR3 has 15 residues. DNA for the CDR3: TGTGCCAGCAGCTTCGGAAGGGCGCCTAACTATGGCTACACCTTC. This encodes CASSFGRAPNYGYTF.

V usage is TRBV7-3 and J usage is TRBJ2-7; TRBD2 might be the D (6 bases). The CDR3 has 14 amino acids. The ends were cut back, 0 bases at V and 6 bases at J, with 12 bases in the middle. Germline V lookup: CDR1 SGHTA, CDR2 FQGTGA. The CDR3 DNA reads TGTGCCAGCAGCTTAACATTAGTGGGAGGCGAGCAGTACTTC. Its translation is CASSLTLVGGEQYF.

The chain employs TRBV6-1 and TRBJ1-6; D not certain. This CDR3 comprises 11 residues. The germline V gene encodes CDR1 MNHNS and CDR2 SASEGT. Trimming shortened V by 6 bases and J by 7 bases, and 4 bases separated the two germline ends. DNA of the CDR3: TGTGCCAGCAGGGAAAATTCACCCCTCCACTTT. Encoded protein: CASRENSPLHF.

This clonotype was observed a few times. The chain recombines TRBV7-8 with TRBJ1-1, with 9 bases fitting TRBD1. This CDR3 comprises 14 residues. V trimming: 5 bases; J trimming: 1 base; junction bases outside the gene matches: 2. Looked up from germline, CDR1 is SGHVS and CDR2 is FQNEAQ. CDR3 sequence: CASSGTGPNTEAFF. CDR3 sequence (DNA): TGTGCCAGCAGCGGGACAGGGCCGAACACTGAAGCTTTCTTT.

V usage is TRBV15 and J usage is TRBJ2-5, with TRBD2 matching 10 bases. The CDR3 sequence is 18 residues long. V lost 0 bases and J lost 5; bases outside the gene matches: 12. Looked up from germline, CDR1 is LNHNV and CDR2 is YYDKDF (reference sequence). CDR3 protein: CATSRDSGRARGYETQYF. The DNA for the CDR3 is TGTGCCACCAGCAGAGACAGCGGGAGGGCCAGGGGTTATGAGACCCAGTACTTC. Full variable domain (missing parts from reference TRBV15 and TRBJ2-5): DAMVIQNPRYQVTQFGKPVTLSCSQTLNHNVMYWYQQKSSQAPKLLFHYYDKDFNNEADTPDNFQSRRPNTSFCFLDIRSPGLGDTAMYLCATSRDSGRARGYETQYFGPGTRLLVL.

This chain links TRBV29-1 with TRBJ2-2; TRBD1 is a possible D gene (6 bases). Germline values: CDR1 SQVTM, CDR2 ANQGSEA. Trimming took 4 bases from V and 4 from J, leaving 10 bases between them. This CDR3 region has 13 residues. The CDR3 region has the DNA TGCAGCGTTGCACAGGGATTCACCGGGGAGCTGTTTTTT. It encodes CSVAQGFTGELFF.

This clonotype was detected a few times. The rearrangement links TRBV6-1 to TRBJ2-7, with D tentatively TRBD1 (7 bases). Germline V gene sequence: CDR1 MNHNS, CDR2 SASEGT. V was shortened by 3 bases and J by 5 bases, with 14 bases between the two germline ends. The CDR3 sequence is 14 residues long. The chain's CDR3 is CASSDAGQLHEQYF. The CDR3 nucleotides are TGTGCCAGCAGTGATGCGGGACAGCTCCACGAGCAGTACTTC.

This clonotype appeared a few times. The V call is TRBV6-1, the J call TRBJ1-6; the match to TRBD1 covers 7 bases. J lost 2 bases, V lost 6 bases, and 4 bases had no gene match. The CDR3 sequence is 15 residues long. Germline assignment: CDR1 MNHNS and CDR2 SASEGT. CDR3 DNA: TGTGCCAGCAGCCCCGGGACAGCCTATAATTCACCCCTCCACTTT. Amino acid sequence: CASSPGTAYNSPLHF.

The V call is TRBV28, the J call TRBJ2-7, with TRBD2 identical over 10 bases. The CDR3 has 16 amino acids. The V gene's germline CDR1 is MDHEN and CDR2 SYDVKM. V lost 3 bases and J lost 0; bases outside the gene matches: 5. DNA for the CDR3: TGTGCCAGCAGTTTCGGACTAGCGGTCCTCTCCTACGAGCAGTACTTC. Translation gives CASSFGLAVLSYEQYF. Combining the CDR3 with reference TRBV28 and TRBJ2-7 gives the whole variable domain DVKVTQSSRYLVKRTGEKVFLECVQDMDHENMFWYRQDPGLGLRLIYFSYDVKMKEKGDIPEGYSVSREKKERFSLILESASTNQTSMYLCASSFGLAVLSYEQYFGPGTRLTVT.

The gene calls are TRBV5-1 and TRBJ2-7; 8 nucleotides match TRBD2. Trimming at V came to 4 bases and at J to 4 bases, leaving 4 bases not matched to a gene. Germline-derived CDR1 and CDR2 are SGHRS and YFSETQ. CDR3 size: 13 residues. CDR3 sequence reads: CASSLGLVYEQYF. The CDR3 nucleotides are TGCGCCAGCAGCCTGGGACTAGTATACGAGCAGTACTTC.